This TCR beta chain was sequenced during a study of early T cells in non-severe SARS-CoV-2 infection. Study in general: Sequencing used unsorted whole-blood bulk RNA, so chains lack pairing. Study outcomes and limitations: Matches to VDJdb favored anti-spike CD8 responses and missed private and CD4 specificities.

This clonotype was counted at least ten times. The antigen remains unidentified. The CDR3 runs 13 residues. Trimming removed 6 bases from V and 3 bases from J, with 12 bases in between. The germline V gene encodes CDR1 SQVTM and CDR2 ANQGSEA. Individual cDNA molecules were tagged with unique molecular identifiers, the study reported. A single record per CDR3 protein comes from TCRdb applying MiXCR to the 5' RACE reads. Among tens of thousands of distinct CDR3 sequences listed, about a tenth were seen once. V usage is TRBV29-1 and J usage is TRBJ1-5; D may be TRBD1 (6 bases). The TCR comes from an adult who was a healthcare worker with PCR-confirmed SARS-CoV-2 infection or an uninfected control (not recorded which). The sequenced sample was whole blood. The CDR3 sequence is CSVLDRFNQPQHF. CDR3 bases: TGCAGCGTACTCGACAGGTTCAATCAGCCCCAGCATTTT. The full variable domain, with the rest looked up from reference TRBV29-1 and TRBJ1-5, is SAVISQKPSRDICQRGTSLTIQCQVDSQVTMMFWYRQQPGQSLTLIATANQGSEATYESGFVIDKFPISRPNLTFSTLTVSNMSPEDSSIYLCSVLDRFNQPQHFGDGTRLSIL.